This T cell receptor (beta chain) emerged from a study of shared clonotypes between healthy human individuals (TCRdb year 2020). Looking at the study overall: The cohort included three men and a couple of women between 18 and 49 years of age. The study deeply sequenced blood TCR repertoires of 5 or 6 healthy adults to estimate repertoire size and the extent of clonotype sharing between individuals. Libraries were prepared and TCR repertoires were sequenced by different laboratories using diverse techniques, in order to increase sequencing depth and limit assay-specific biases. Per donor, leukapheresis produced somewhere between about 0.9 and 9.5 billion PBMCs.

TCR CDR3 regions were amplified from genomic DNA by multiplex PCR using the deep immunoSEQ assay. Extracted genomic DNA from each cell subset was distributed evenly across all wells of several immunoSEQ 96-well plates, and each plate was treated as a replicate. Each replicate PCR for unsorted PBMC received 250 to 300 ng genomic DNA, equal to around 30,000 T cell genomes. Unsorted PBMC genomic DNA was sequenced across ten immunoSEQ deep assay plates. Purified libraries were quantified with a Qubit 3.0 fluorometer, sized on a Bioanalyzer 2100, and re-quantified with the KAPA Library Quantification kit. Every immunoSEQ 96-well plate was sequenced on a separate single-read 150-cycle Illumina NextSeq 550 flow cell. In the original analysis: Because the immunoSEQ output held only junctional sequences and lacked quality scores, the filtering could not match the filtering applied to full-length reads. To assign V/J genes and CDR3, sequences were annotated against IMGT germline references using PyIR, a Python wrapper for IgBLAST v1.9. Reads were filtered out if the reads had weak V/J assignments (E-value above 1e-6), no CDR3, stop codons, out-of-frame junctions, or ambiguous translated residues. A V3J clonotype was defined by an identical inferred V gene, J gene, and CDR3 amino acid sequence. Percentage overlap between repertoires was calculated by dividing the number of shared unique clonotypes by the size of the smaller repertoire. Repertoire richness was assessed with RTK rarefaction, the Chao1 estimator, and Recon v2.1 estimates of unobserved clonotypes. TCRdb mirrors the immuneACCESS table, restricted to in-frame sequences. Some clones are absent from its copies; in checked studies, under half trace to an unresolved V gene, and the reason for the others is unknown. D and trimming come from the DNA, and the V and J calls and clone size come from that table. In this sample the table shows 400,000 to 600,000 clones, 70% to 80% of which occur a single time. The ten biggest clones cover roughly 13% of the sample.

A word on this clone: Which antigen it targets is not known. The input lacks base qualities; no much larger clone sits a single base away.

What the research found in general, with its limitations: Sampling was restricted to blood, and TCR repertoires in tissue are likely to differ from TCR repertoires in blood. The small number of donors limited the genetic and exposure-history diversity represented. Based on pairwise subsampling, the degree of clonotype sharing among donors was expected to be affected by sequencing depth.

The donors were healthy, HIV-negative adults who had no recently reported acute infections or vaccinations. Every donor was a Caucasian adult residing in Nashville, Tennessee, USA. In the unsorted samples, 70 million to 90 million PBMCs were counted, and genomic DNA was extracted using the QIAamp DNA Blood Mini kit. After blood collection by leukapheresis, PBMCs were isolated using Ficoll-Histopaque density gradient centrifugation and then cryopreserved in the vapor phase of liquid nitrogen. Clipping removes 2 bases from V and 1 base from J, with 9 as the unmatched junction base count. From a lookup of the germline V gene, CDR1 and CDR2 are MNHNS and SASEGT. The CDR3 runs 17 residues from the cysteine to the phenylalanine. The retained sequence is limited to the CDR3, 51 bases, with the frame set at the first base.

The sequence was obtained from a woman aged 40 to 50 in good health. Some clones in this sample may be carry-over from other donors' samples. The sequenced sample consisted of PBMCs. This receptor chain uses TRBV6-1 and TRBJ1-1; TRBD1 aligns with 8 central bases. The CDR3 in this case is CASSESPGGFGNTEAFF. In nucleotide form, the sequence is TGTGCCAGCAGTGAATCTCCAGGGGGCTTCGGGAACACTGAAGCTTTCTTT.